A selection of T cell receptor beta chains follows, all from one sample in a study of blood T cells in healthy people across ages. One entry per CDR3 protein results from TCRdb running MiXCR on the 5' RACE reads. Found here are 790,000 or so distinct CDR3 sequences, around 45% of them singletons; the top ten hold 15% to 20%. Input material: blood. Receptor source: a man of 80 years or more in good health. CDR3s include the opening cysteine and the closing phenylalanine or tryptophan. The D gene is left open where the match is weak. Size is stated for part of the rows, as once, few or many counts, or as a class when the clone is expanded.

J gene | D gene | V gene | clone size | CDR3 protein | CDR3 DNA
TRBJ2-7 | - | TRBV20-1 | many | CSAQAGYEQYF | TGCAGTGCCCAGGCTGGTTACGAGCAGTACTTC
TRBJ1-1 | - | TRBV2 | - | CASPAGTVNTEAFF | TGTGCCAGCCCGGCAGGGACGGTGAACACTGAAGCTTTCTTT
TRBJ2-4 | - | TRBV6-2/TRBV6-3 | few | CASRLQHGRNIQYF | TGTGCCAGCAGACTCCAGCACGGGAGAAACATTCAGTACTTC
TRBJ2-1 | TRBD2 | TRBV4-1 | - | CASSRLAGVYNELFF | TGCGCCAGCAGCCGCTTAGCGGGAGTGTACAATGAGCTGTTCTTC
TRBJ2-3 | - | TRBV5-6 | - | CASGFRGWSTDTQYF | TGTGCCAGCGGATTTAGGGGGTGGAGCACAGATACGCAGTATTTT
TRBJ1-2 | - | TRBV20-1 | - | CSAALDRNYGYTF | TGCAGTGCTGCCCTGGACCGTAACTATGGCTACACCTTC
TRBJ2-1 | - | TRBV5-1 | few | CASRSQGGNEQFF | TGCGCCAGCAGGTCGCAGGGAGGAAATGAGCAGTTCTTC
TRBJ2-7 | TRBD1 | TRBV6-1 | many | CASSVGQTYEQYF | TGTGCCAGCAGTGTGGGACAGACCTACGAGCAGTACTTC
TRBJ2-1 | - | TRBV7-2 | many | CASSLVVGRYNEQFF | TGTGCCAGCAGCTTAGTGGTAGGCCGATACAATGAGCAGTTCTTC
TRBJ2-3 | TRBD2 | TRBV20-1 | - | CSALSGTTSTDTQYF | TGCAGTGCATTGAGCGGGACTACTTCCACAGATACGCAGTATTTT
TRBJ2-2 | - | TRBV6-6 | - | CASSYPSGGNTGELFF | TGTGCCAGCAGTTACCCCAGCGGAGGGAACACCGGGGAGCTGTTTTTT
TRBJ2-7 | - | TRBV2 | - | CASSERRDNEQYF | TGTGCCAGCAGTGAAAGGCGGGACAATGAGCAGTACTTC
TRBJ1-5 | - | TRBV20-1 | - | CSARRAVGRSNQPQHF | TGCAGTGCTAGGCGTGCTGTAGGACGGAGCAATCAGCCCCAGCATTTT
TRBJ1-1 | - | TRBV3-1 | few | CASGDRMNTEAFF | TGTGCCAGCGGGGACCGAATGAACACTGAAGCTTTCTTT
TRBJ2-1 | - | TRBV6-1 | few | CASSEALGNPYNEQFF | TGTGCCAGCAGTGAAGCTCTAGGGAACCCCTACAATGAGCAGTTCTTC
TRBJ2-7 | TRBD2 | TRBV11-3 | many | CASGLAGGNYEQYF | TGTGCCAGCGGGTTAGCGGGAGGGAACTACGAGCAGTACTTC
TRBJ2-3 | TRBD2 | TRBV28 | - | CASSPRLAGGRDTQYF | TGTGCCAGCAGTCCCCGACTAGCGGGGGGTCGAGATACGCAGTATTTT
TRBJ2-5 | TRBD2 | TRBV7-2 | few | CASSHGGAQETQYF | TGTGCCAGCAGCCACGGGGGGGCCCAAGAGACCCAGTACTTC
TRBJ2-3 | TRBD1 | TRBV5-1 | few | CASSMGAGGSTDTQYF | TGCGCCAGCAGCATGGGGGCAGGGGGAAGCACAGATACGCAGTATTTT
TRBJ2-7 | TRBD1 | TRBV18 | - | CASSPNLGTAPYEQYF | TGTGCCAGCTCACCTAATCTGGGGACAGCGCCCTACGAGCAGTACTTC
TRBJ2-7 | - | TRBV27 | - | CASSLHGTYEQYF | TGTGCCAGCAGTTTACACGGTACCTACGAGCAGTACTTC
TRBJ1-5 | - | TRBV6-5 | - | CASSYYRTDNQPQHF | TGTGCCAGCAGTTACTACAGAACCGACAATCAGCCCCAGCATTTT
TRBJ2-4 | - | TRBV24-1 | - | CVTGEQYF | TGTGTCACCGGAGAGCAGTACTTC
TRBJ1-2 | - | TRBV7-2 | - | CASSPQPFANYGYTF | TGTGCCAGCAGCCCTCAACCGTTTGCTAACTATGGCTACACCTTC
TRBJ2-7 | - | TRBV29-1 | - | CSVAWGLGYEQYF | TGCAGCGTTGCTTGGGGCCTAGGCTACGAGCAGTACTTC
TRBJ2-7 | TRBD1 | TRBV29-1 | - | CSVDAGGRNEQYF | TGCAGCGTTGATGCAGGGGGCAGGAACGAGCAGTACTTC
TRBJ2-4 | TRBD1 | TRBV4-3 | few | CASSQDRGQGDIQYF | TGCGCCAGCAGCCAAGATAGGGGACAGGGAGACATTCAGTACTTC
TRBJ2-7 | - | TRBV5-1 | few | CASSLGLGLYEQYF | TGCGCCAGCAGCTTGGGTCTAGGCCTCTACGAGCAGTACTTC
TRBJ1-2 | TRBD1 | TRBV11-3 | - | CASSSLPSGQASYGYTF | TGTGCCAGCAGCTCCTTACCCTCGGGACAGGCCTCCTATGGCTACACCTTC
TRBJ2-3 | TRBD2 | TRBV29-1 | few | CSVEGGGPSDTQYF | TGCAGCGTTGAGGGGGGAGGGCCATCAGATACGCAGTATTTT
TRBJ2-1 | - | TRBV20-1 | - | CSAPRAGRSWFYEQFF | TGCAGTGCCCCGAGGGCAGGGAGATCTTGGTTCTATGAGCAGTTCTTC
TRBJ2-1 | - | TRBV21-1 | - | CASNEPGRAVTSGYNEQFF | TGTGCCAGCAACGAACCGGGAAGGGCCGTGACTAGCGGCTACAATGAGCAGTTCTTC
TRBJ2-1 | - | TRBV7-3 | many | CASSQGGDSRSSPFF | TGTGCCAGCAGCCAAGGGGGGGACTCCCGGTCTTCACCGTTCTTC
TRBJ1-5 | - | TRBV4-1 | - | CASSQGLDGNQPQHF | TGCGCCAGCAGCCAAGGTCTGGACGGCAATCAGCCCCAGCATTTT
TRBJ2-7 | - | TRBV5-1 | few | CASSLGTETYEQYF | TGCGCCAGCAGCTTAGGGACGGAAACCTACGAGCAGTACTTC
TRBJ2-2 | TRBD1 | TRBV30 | once | CARAGDRAGELFF | TGTGCCAGGGCCGGGGACAGGGCCGGGGAGCTGTTTTTT
TRBJ2-5 | TRBD1 | TRBV9 | many | CASSATGGGETQYF | TGTGCCAGCAGCGCTACAGGGGGCGGAGAGACCCAGTACTTC
TRBJ2-3 | - | TRBV14 | - | CASSGPRRGDTQYF | TGTGCCAGCAGCGGACCGAGGCGGGGAGATACGCAGTATTTT
TRBJ2-3 | - | TRBV29-1 | - | CSVEVLLDTQYF | TGCAGCGTTGAGGTACTACTAGATACGCAGTATTTT
TRBJ2-1 | - | TRBV3-1 | - | CASSQDVAGSYNEQFF | TGTGCCAGCAGCCAAGATGTAGCTGGGTCGTACAATGAGCAGTTCTTC
TRBJ2-1 | TRBD2 | TRBV11-3 | - | CASGLGTSGVYSEQFF | TGTGCCAGCGGCTTAGGGACTAGCGGTGTCTACAGTGAGCAGTTCTTC
TRBJ2-7 | - | TRBV7-9 | - | CASSLSERGTKQYF | TGTGCCAGCAGCTTATCGGAGCGCGGTACCAAGCAGTACTTC
TRBJ2-5 | - | TRBV20-1 | - | CSARVASTSGETQYF | TGCAGTGCTAGAGTGGCTAGTACGTCAGGGGAGACCCAGTACTTC
TRBJ2-5 | - | TRBV6-8 | few | CASSYLPWDGRETQYF | TGTGCCAGCAGTTACTTACCATGGGACGGCCGAGAGACCCAGTACTTC
TRBJ2-1 | - | TRBV29-1 | - | CSVYLGAGYNEQFF | TGCAGCGTTTATCTAGGGGCGGGCTACAATGAGCAGTTCTTC
TRBJ2-3 | - | TRBV20-1 | few | CSATEDQQLPSTDTQYF | TGCAGTGCCACCGAGGACCAACAACTCCCTAGCACAGATACGCAGTATTTT
TRBJ2-5 | - | TRBV7-6 | - | CASSSLGGRNIETQYF | TGTGCCAGCAGCTCCCTTGGTGGGCGGAATATAGAGACCCAGTACTTC
TRBJ1-4 | - | TRBV28 | once | CASSRRDPGEKLFF | TGTGCCAGCAGTCGCCGGGACCCGGGAGAAAAACTGTTTTTT
TRBJ2-7 | - | TRBV29-1 | - | CSVESPGAPYEQYF | TGCAGCGTTGAATCCCCAGGGGCGCCCTACGAGCAGTACTTC
TRBJ2-4 | TRBD1 | TRBV27 | - | CASSFGTGSREQYF | TGTGCCAGCAGTTTCGGGACAGGGAGCAGGGAGCAGTACTTC
TRBJ2-6 | - | TRBV28 | few | CASKGIGGANVLTF | TGTGCCAGCAAGGGAATCGGTGGGGCCAACGTCCTGACTTTC
TRBJ2-3 | TRBD2 | TRBV9 | - | CASSGTSGRSSTDTQYF | TGTGCCAGCAGCGGGACTAGCGGGAGGTCTAGCACAGATACGCAGTATTTT